This T cell receptor beta chain was recovered during a study of T cells in Graves' hyperthyroidism and ophthalmopathy. Whole-study results and caveats: Ophthalmopathy was separated from stable hyperthyroidism by a 13 V-J model.

With regard to this clonotype: Its cognate antigen is unknown.

Germline V gene sequence: CDR1 SNHLY, CDR2 FYNNEI. The CDR3 is made up of 14 amino acids. V shed 6 bases and J 0 bases; nucleotides not matched to a gene: 4. Researchers took RNA transcripts and amplified the TCR beta CDR3 regions from them. TCR CDR3 underwent first-round RT-PCR with the HTBI primer set. From the multiplex PCR reads, TCRdb called clonotypes with MiXCR, one entry per CDR3 protein. The sample has 480,000 or so distinct CDR3 sequences, about 45% seen once. The specimen sequenced was peripheral blood or thyroid tissue (not recorded which). This clonotype originated in an adult woman with Graves' disease, either hyperthyroidism or ophthalmopathy (not recorded which). The gene calls are TRBV2 and TRBJ2-5; 7 bases are a match to TRBD1. CDR3 sequence: CASRGQDNQETQYF. The CDR3 DNA follows: TGTGCCAGCAGAGGACAGGACAACCAAGAGACCCAGTACTTC.